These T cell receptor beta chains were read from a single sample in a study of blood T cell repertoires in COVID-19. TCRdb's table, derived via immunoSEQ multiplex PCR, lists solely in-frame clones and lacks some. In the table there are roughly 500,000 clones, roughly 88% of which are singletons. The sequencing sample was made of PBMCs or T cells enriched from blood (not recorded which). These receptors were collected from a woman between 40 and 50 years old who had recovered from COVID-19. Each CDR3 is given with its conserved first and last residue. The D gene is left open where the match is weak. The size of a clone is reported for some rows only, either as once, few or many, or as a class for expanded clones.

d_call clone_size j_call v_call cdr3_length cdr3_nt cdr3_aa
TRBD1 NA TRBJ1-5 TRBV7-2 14 TGTGCCAGCAGCTCGACAGGGGGAGGTCAGCCCCAGCATTTT CASSSTGGGQPQHF
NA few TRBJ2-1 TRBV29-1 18 TGCAGCGTTGAAGGTCGGGCGGGGCGGAGCTGGTCCTACAATGAGCAGTTCTTC CSVEGRAGRSWSYNEQFF
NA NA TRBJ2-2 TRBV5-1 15 TGCGCCAGCAGCCAAACCTCAGGGGTCACCGGGGAGCTGTTTTTT CASSQTSGVTGELFF
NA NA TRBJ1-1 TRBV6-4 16 TGTGCCAGCAGTGACCCATCCTACCACCTACAGTACAAAGCTTTCTTT CASSDPSYHLQYKAFF
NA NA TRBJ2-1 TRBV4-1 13 TGCGCCAGCAGCGCGGAGGGGTTTAATGAGCAGTTCTTC CASSAEGFNEQFF
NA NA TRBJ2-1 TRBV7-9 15 TGTGCCAGCAGCCCTCTCCCGAGCTCCTACAATGAGCAGTTCTTC CASSPLPSSYNEQFF
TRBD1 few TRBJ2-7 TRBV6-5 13 TGTGCCAGCTCATGGGACAGAAACTACGAGCAGTACTTC CASSWDRNYEQYF
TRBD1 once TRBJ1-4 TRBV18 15 TGTGCCAGCTCACCTCGACAGGGGGACAATGAAAAACTGTTTTTT CASSPRQGDNEKLFF
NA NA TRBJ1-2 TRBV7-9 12 TGTGCCAGCAGCTTAGACACCCATGGCTACACCTTC CASSLDTHGYTF
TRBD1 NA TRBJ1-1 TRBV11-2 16 TGTGCCAGCAGCTATCCTTTGGGGACAGGGAGGGGGCAGGCTTTCTTT CASSYPLGTGRGQAFF
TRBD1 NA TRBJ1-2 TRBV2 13 TGTGCCAGCGTTCAACAGGGGACCTATGGCTACACCTTC CASVQQGTYGYTF
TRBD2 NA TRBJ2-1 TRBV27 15 TGTGCCAGCAGTTTAATGGGCGGGGGGAGCAATGAGCAGTTCTTC CASSLMGGGSNEQFF
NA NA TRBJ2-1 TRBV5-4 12 TGTGCCAGCATTAGCGGCTCCGGCGAGCAGTTCTTC CASISGSGEQFF
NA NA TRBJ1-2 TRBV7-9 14 TGTGCCAGCAGTTTTACAGGAAACAGCTATGGCTACACCTTC CASSFTGNSYGYTF
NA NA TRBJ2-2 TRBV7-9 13 TGTGCCAGCAGCTCGGACAGCACCGGGGAGCTGTTTTTT CASSSDSTGELFF
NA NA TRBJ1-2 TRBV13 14 TGTGCCAGCAGCTTAGGGTTGCCGGACTATGGCTACACCTTC CASSLGLPDYGYTF
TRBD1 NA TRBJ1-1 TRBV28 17 TGTGCCAGCAGTTTAGTGGGACAGGGAATCGGCGGCACTGAAGCTTTCTTT CASSLVGQGIGGTEAFF
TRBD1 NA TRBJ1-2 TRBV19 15 TGTGCCAGTAGTATAGAAGGGGACAGCGGCTATGGCTACACCTTC CASSIEGDSGYGYTF
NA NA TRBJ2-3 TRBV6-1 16 TGTGCCAGCAGTGAACCCCTAGCAAATGTGCCAGATACGCAGTATTTT CASSEPLANVPDTQYF
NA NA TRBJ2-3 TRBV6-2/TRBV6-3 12 TGTGCCAGCAGTTACTTGAGGGATACGCAGTATTTT CASSYLRDTQYF
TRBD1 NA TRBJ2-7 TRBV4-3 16 TGCGCCAGCAGCCAAGATATAGGACAGGGGGCGTCCGAGCAGTACTTC CASSQDIGQGASEQYF
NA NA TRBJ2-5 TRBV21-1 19 TGTGCCAGCAGCAAAGCGCCCCATCCCGCTCCGGGACAGTGGGAGACCCAGTACTTC CASSKAPHPAPGQWETQYF
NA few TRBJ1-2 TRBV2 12 TGTGCCAGCAAATCCGACAAATTCGGCTACACCTTC CASKSDKFGYTF
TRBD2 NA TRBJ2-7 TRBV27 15 TGTGCCAGCATGATACGTCTAGCGGGAGACGGGGAGCAGTACTTC CASMIRLAGDGEQYF
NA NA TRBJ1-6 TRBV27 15 TGTGCCAGCAGTTTATCTCGTATTTATAATTCACCCCTCCACTTT CASSLSRIYNSPLHF
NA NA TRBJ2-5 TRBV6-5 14 TGTGCCAGCATGGGGATAGACAGCTCAGAGACCCAGTACTTC CASMGIDSSETQYF
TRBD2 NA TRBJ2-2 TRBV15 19 TGTGCCACCAGCAGAGGGACCCTAATAGCGGGAGCTCGGGCCGGGGAGCTGTTTTTT CATSRGTLIAGARAGELFF
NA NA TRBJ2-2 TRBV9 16 TGTGCCAGCAGCGTAGAGGCCAGGGTAGGAACCGGGGAGCTGTTTTTT CASSVEARVGTGELFF
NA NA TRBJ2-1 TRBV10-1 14 TGCGCCAGCAGCCCAGGAGGGTCCTACAATGAGCAGTTCTTC CASSPGGSYNEQFF
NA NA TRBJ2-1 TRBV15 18 TGTGCCACCAGCAGAGAGGTCTACCTAACGGTCTCCTACAATGAGCAGTTCTTC CATSREVYLTVSYNEQFF
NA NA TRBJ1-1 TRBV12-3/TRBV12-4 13 TGTGCCAGCAGTTTATGGGGCGTCACTGAAGCTTTCTTT CASSLWGVTEAFF
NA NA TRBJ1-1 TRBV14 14 TGTGCCAGCAGCCAAGGCGGGAGGCACACTGAAGCTTTCTTT CASSQGGRHTEAFF
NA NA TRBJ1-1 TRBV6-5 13 TGTGCCAGCAGTTCTATCCCGAACACTGAAGCTTTCTTT CASSSIPNTEAFF
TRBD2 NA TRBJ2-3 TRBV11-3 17 TGTGCCAGCAGCCCCACCGCGACTAGCGGGAGTGGAAATACGCAGTATTTT CASSPTATSGSGNTQYF
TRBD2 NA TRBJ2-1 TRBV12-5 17 TGTGCTAGTGGTTTGGGAGAACCGGGACTATTATACAATGAGCAGTTCTTC CASGLGEPGLLYNEQFF
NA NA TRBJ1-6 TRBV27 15 TGTGCCAGCAGTTTATCCCCCTACTATAATTCACCCCTCCACTTT CASSLSPYYNSPLHF
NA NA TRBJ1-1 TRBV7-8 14 TGTGCCAGCAGATATGGAGGGGTGAACACTGAAGCTTTCTTT CASRYGGVNTEAFF
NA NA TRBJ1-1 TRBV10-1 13 TGCGCCAGCAGTGACGCGGGTAGCACTGAAGCTTTCTTT CASSDAGSTEAFF
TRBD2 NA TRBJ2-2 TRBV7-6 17 TGTGCCAGCAGCTTCCCCGAGGGACTAGGGAACACCGGGGAGCTGTTTTTT CASSFPEGLGNTGELFF
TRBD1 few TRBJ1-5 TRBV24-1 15 TGTGCCACCAGTGCCCCAACAGGGGGCAATCAGCCCCAGCATTTT CATSAPTGGNQPQHF
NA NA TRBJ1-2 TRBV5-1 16 TGCGCCAGCAGACCGACCAGGACACTCACAATGTATGGCTACACCTTC CASRPTRTLTMYGYTF